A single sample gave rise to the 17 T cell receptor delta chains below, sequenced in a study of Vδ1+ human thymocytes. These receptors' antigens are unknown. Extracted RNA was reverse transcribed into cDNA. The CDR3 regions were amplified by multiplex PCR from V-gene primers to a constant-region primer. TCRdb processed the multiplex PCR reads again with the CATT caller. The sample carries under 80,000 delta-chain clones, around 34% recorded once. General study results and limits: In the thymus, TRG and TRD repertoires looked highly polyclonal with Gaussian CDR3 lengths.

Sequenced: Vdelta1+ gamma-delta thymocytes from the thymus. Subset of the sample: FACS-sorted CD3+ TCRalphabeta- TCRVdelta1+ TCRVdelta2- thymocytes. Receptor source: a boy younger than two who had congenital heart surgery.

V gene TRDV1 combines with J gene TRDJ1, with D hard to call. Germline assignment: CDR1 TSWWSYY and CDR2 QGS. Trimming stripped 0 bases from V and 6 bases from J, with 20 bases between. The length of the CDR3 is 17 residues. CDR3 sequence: CALGELYGGPSSHKLIF. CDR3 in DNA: TGTGCTCTTGGGGAACTTTACGGAGGTCCGAGCAGTCATAAACTCATCTTT.

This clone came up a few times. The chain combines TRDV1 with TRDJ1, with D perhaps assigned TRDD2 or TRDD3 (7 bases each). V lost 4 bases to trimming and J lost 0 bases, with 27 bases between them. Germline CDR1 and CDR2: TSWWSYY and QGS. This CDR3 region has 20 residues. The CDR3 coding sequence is TGTGCTCTTGGGGGACTTCCTATCCGGGGGATCCGCACGTACACCGATAAACTCATCTTT. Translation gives CALGGLPIRGIRTYTDKLIF.

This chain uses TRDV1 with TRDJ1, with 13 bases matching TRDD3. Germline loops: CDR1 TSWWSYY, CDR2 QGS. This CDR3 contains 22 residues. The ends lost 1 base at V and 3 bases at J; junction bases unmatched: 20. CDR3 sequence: CALGERPTAWLLGDTLPDKLIF. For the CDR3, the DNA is TGTGCTCTTGGGGAACGCCCCACTGCGTGGTTACTGGGGGATACGCTTCCCGATAAACTCATCTTT.

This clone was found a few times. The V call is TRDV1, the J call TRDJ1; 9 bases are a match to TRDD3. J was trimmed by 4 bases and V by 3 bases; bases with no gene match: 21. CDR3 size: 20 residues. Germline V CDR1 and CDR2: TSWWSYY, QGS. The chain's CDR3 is CALGDRSYVWGIGGCDKLIF. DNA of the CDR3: TGTGCTCTTGGGGATCGATCCTACGTCTGGGGGATTGGTGGGTGCGATAAACTCATCTTT.

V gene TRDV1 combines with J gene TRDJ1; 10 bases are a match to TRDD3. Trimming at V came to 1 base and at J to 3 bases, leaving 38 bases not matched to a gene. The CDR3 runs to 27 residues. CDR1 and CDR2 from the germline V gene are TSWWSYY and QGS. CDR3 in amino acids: CALGEHPAYRTRASYLNWGILADKLIF. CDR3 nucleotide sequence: TGTGCTCTTGGGGAACACCCCGCTTACCGGACCCGGGCTTCCTACCTTAATTGGGGGATACTTGCCGATAAACTCATCTTT.

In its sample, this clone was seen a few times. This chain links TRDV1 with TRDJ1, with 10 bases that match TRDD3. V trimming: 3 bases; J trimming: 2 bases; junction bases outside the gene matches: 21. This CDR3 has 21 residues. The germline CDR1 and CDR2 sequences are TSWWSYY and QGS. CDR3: CALGDSRTGGLNLPSTDKLIF. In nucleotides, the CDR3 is TGTGCTCTTGGGGATTCCCGTACTGGGGGATTAAATCTTCCGTCGACCGATAAACTCATCTTT.

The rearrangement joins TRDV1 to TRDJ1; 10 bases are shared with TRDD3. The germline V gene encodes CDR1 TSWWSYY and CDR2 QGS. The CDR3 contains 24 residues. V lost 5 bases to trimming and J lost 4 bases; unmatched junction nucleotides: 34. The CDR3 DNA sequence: TGTGCTCTTGGGCACCATAGGAACCCCGGGGTAGAGAAAGGGGGATACGGGAGGTGCGATAAACTCATCTTT. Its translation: CALGHHRNPGVEKGGYGRCDKLIF.

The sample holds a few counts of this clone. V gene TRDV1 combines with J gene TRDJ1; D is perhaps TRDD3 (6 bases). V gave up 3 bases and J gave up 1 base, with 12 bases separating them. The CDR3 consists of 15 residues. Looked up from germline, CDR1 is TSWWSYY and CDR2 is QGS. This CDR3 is CALGEKGDPTDKLIF. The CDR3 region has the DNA TGTGCTCTTGGGGAGAAGGGGGACCCCACCGATAAACTCATCTTT.

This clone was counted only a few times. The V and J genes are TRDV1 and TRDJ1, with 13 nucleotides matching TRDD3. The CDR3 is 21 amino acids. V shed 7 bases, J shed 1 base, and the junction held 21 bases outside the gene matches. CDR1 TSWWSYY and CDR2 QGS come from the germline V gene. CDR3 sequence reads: CALEDHRSHWGIRGFTDKLIF. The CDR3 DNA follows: TGTGCTCTTGAGGATCATAGGTCCCACTGGGGGATACGAGGTTTCACCGATAAACTCATCTTT.

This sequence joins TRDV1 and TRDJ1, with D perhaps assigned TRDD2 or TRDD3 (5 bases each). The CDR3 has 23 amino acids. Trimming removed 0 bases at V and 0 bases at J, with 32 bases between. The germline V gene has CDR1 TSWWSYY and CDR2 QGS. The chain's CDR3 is CALGELVAHPTRGPKGYTDKLIF. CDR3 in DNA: TGTGCTCTTGGGGAACTAGTGGCACACCCTACCCGGGGGCCAAAGGGGTACACCGATAAACTCATCTTT.

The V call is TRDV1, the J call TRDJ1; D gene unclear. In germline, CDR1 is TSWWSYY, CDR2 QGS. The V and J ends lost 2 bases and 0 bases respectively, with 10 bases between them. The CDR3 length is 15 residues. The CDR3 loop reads CALGESPFYTDKLIF. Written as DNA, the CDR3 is TGTGCTCTTGGGGAAAGTCCCTTTTACACCGATAAACTCATCTTT.

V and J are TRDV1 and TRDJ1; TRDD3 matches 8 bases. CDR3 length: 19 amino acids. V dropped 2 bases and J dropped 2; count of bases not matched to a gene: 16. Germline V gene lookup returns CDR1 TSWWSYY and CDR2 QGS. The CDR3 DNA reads TGTGCTCTTGGGGAAGAATCCTTCGGACTGGGGGTTGGGACCGATAAACTCATCTTT. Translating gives CALGEESFGLGVGTDKLIF.

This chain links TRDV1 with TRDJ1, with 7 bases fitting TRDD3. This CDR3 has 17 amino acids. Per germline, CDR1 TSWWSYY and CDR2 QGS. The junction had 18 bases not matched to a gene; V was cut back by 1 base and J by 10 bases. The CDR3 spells CALGERDGGLGGAGLIF. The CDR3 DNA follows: TGTGCTCTTGGGGAACGAGATGGGGGACTCGGAGGAGCGGGACTCATCTTT.

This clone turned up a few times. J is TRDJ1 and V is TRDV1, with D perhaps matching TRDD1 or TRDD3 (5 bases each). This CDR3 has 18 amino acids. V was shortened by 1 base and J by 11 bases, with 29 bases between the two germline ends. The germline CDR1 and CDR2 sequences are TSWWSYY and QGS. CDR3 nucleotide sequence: TGTGCTCTTGGGGAACCGCAAAGGCCCGAAATGATGATGGGGTGGCTCATCTTT. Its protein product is CALGEPQRPEMMMGWLIF.

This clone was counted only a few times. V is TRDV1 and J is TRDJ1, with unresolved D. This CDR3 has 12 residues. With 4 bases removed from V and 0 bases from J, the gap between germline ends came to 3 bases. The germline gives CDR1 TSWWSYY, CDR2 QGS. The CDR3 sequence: CALGGHTDKLIF. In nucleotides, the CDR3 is TGTGCTCTTGGGGGTCACACCGATAAACTCATCTTT.

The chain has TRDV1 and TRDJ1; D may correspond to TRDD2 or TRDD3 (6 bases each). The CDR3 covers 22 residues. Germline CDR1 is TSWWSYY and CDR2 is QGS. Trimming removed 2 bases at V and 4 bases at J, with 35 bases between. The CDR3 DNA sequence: TGTGCTCTTGGGGAATCCGGCCTTCCCGCTAATTCGTCGGAGGGGGGGGACGATAAACTCATCTTT. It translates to CALGESGLPANSSEGGDDKLIF.

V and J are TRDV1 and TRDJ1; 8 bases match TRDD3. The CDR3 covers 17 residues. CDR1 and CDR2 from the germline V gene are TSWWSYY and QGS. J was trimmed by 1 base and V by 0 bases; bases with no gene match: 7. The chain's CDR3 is CALGELWRTGGTDKLIF. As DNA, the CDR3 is TGTGCTCTTGGGGAACTGTGGCGAACTGGGGGCACCGATAAACTCATCTTT.